What follows are 32 T cell receptor beta chains derived from one specimen sequenced in a study of neurological immune-mediated disorders. TCRdb passed the 5' RACE reads through MiXCR, listing each CDR3 protein once. The data contain 54,000 or so distinct CDR3 sequences, under 4.5% of them seen just once; the ten biggest clones take up 2.5% to 4%. The sequenced sample was PBMCs. Receptor source: a woman aged 25 to 39 with multiple sclerosis.

In its sample, this clonotype was seen many times. The chain combines TRBV20-1 with TRBJ2-4; 8 nucleotides align to TRBD2. The CDR3 runs 14 residues. CDR1 DFQATT and CDR2 SNEGSKA come from the germline V gene (reference sequence). J was trimmed by 1 base and V by 6 bases; bases with no gene match: 5. For the CDR3, the DNA is TGCAGTGCCCGGGAGGGCCTGGCCAAAAACATTCAGTACTTC. It yields the protein CSAREGLAKNIQYF.

This clonotype was counted at least ten times. The chain has TRBV5-1 and TRBJ2-1; 8 bases align to TRBD1. The V segment lost 4 bases and the J segment 3 bases; nucleotides outside the gene matches: 6. The CDR3 is 15 amino acids. From germline, CDR1 is SGHRS and CDR2 YFSETQ. CDR3 in amino acids: CASSGTGTGYNEQFF. The DNA for the CDR3 is TGCGCCAGCAGCGGAACCGGGACAGGCTACAATGAGCAGTTCTTC.

This clonotype occurred many times. The chain joins TRBV18 to TRBJ1-2, with D unclear. V was shortened by 0 bases and J by 6 bases, with 11 bases between the two germline ends. This CDR3 contains 14 residues. Germline lookup yields CDR1 KGHSH and CDR2 LQKENI. The CDR3 loop is CASSPPGRSDGYTF. DNA for the CDR3: TGTGCCAGCTCACCACCGGGGAGAAGTGATGGCTACACCTTC.

The sample holds many counts of this clonotype. The V and J genes are TRBV7-8 and TRBJ2-3; D may be TRBD2 (6 bases). Germline V lookup: CDR1 SGHVS, CDR2 FQNEAQ. This CDR3 has 16 residues. The V end lost 0 bases, the J end lost 1 base, and 11 bases lay between the germline ends. The CDR3 nucleotides are TGTGCCAGCAGCTTAGCGATGGTAGCGGGCACAGATACGCAGTATTTT. The encoded protein is CASSLAMVAGTDTQYF. Full variable domain (missing parts from reference TRBV7-8 and TRBJ2-3): GAGVSQSPRYKVAKRGQDVALRCDPISGHVSLFWYQQALGQGPEFLTYFQNEAQLDKSGLPSDRFFAERPEGSVSTLKIQRTQQEDSAVYLCASSLAMVAGTDTQYFGPGTRLTVL.

The chain uses TRBV12-3 or TRBV12-4 and TRBJ2-4; possibly TRBD1 for D (6 bases). Trimming took 6 bases from V and 1 from J, leaving 16 bases between them. The CDR3 has 16 residues. CDR3: CASSLTGLSAKNIQYF. DNA for the CDR3: TGTGCCAGCAGCTTGACAGGCCTCTCGGCCAAAAACATTCAGTACTTC.

This clonotype has a handful of counts. The V and J genes are TRBV18 and TRBJ1-1; D might be TRBD1 (6 bases). With 5 bases removed from V and 0 bases from J, the gap between germline ends came to 22 bases. The germline V gene has CDR1 KGHSH and CDR2 LQKENI. CDR3 length: 18 amino acids. For the CDR3, the DNA is TGTGCCAGCTCATCCAAAAACAGGGTAGCCTCCTTGAACACTGAAGCTTTCTTT. It yields the protein CASSSKNRVASLNTEAFF. The whole variable domain, remainder taken from reference TRBV18 and TRBJ1-1, is NAGVMQNPRHLVRRRGQEARLRCSPMKGHSHVYWYRQLPEEGLKFMVYLQKENIIDESGMPKERFSAEFPKEGPSILRIQQVVRGDSAAYFCASSSKNRVASLNTEAFFGQGTRLTVV.

This clonotype was detected ten times or more. The chain recombines TRBV29-1 with TRBJ2-5; weak D call: TRBD2 (6 bases). This CDR3 contains 11 residues. V lost 5 bases and J 4 bases, leaving 8 bases between the germline ends. CDR1 is SQVTM, CDR2 ANQGSEA, per germline. The CDR3 DNA reads as TGCAGCGTTTTGGGGGGAGAGACCCAGTACTTC. The encoded protein is CSVLGGETQYF.

There are many counts of this clonotype. Written as DNA, the CDR3 is TGTGCCAGCAGCTCGACGGGGGGAGCCTACGAGCAGTACTTC. Translated: CASSSTGGAYEQYF. The chain has TRBV7-6 and TRBJ2-7; 7 bases agree with TRBD2. Trimming removed 4 bases from V and 2 bases from J; junction bases left unmatched: 5. This CDR3 comprises 14 residues. CDR1 is SGHVS, CDR2 FNYEAQ, per germline.

A few counts support this clonotype. This sequence joins TRBV18 and TRBJ2-1; D is undetermined. V was trimmed by 5 bases and J by 7 bases, leaving 15 bases between them. The CDR3 has 14 amino acids. Germline V gene lookup returns CDR1 KGHSH and CDR2 LQKENI. The CDR3 DNA reads as TGTGCCAGCTCATCCAACTTCTTGCCAAATGAGCAGTTCTTC. Residues: CASSSNFLPNEQFF.

This clonotype was picked up a small number of times. This sequence joins TRBV20-1 and TRBJ2-7; 8 nucleotides agree with TRBD2. This CDR3 spans 14 amino acids. Per germline, CDR1 DFQATT and CDR2 SNEGSKA (reference sequence). V was clipped by 6 bases and J by 3 bases; unmatched bases: 10. The CDR3 loop is CSATGTSDFYEQYF. The DNA for the CDR3 is TGCAGTGCCACGGGGACTAGTGATTTCTACGAGCAGTACTTC.

This clonotype was detected only once. A much larger clone differs from this one at a single base, so this may be a read error. Without the conserved terminal phenylalanine or tryptophan, this CDR3 likely stems from a read error. V is TRBV6-2 or TRBV6-3 and J is TRBJ2-6, with D possibly matching TRBD2 (5 bases). CDR3 length: 15 amino acids. Trimming cost V 3 bases and J 2 bases, with 8 bases left between them. CDR1 is MNHEY, CDR2 SVGEGT, per germline. The CDR3 spells CASSYLGTGANVLTI. CDR3 coding DNA: TGTGCCAGCAGTTATCTCGGGACTGGGGCCAACGTCCTGACTATC.

This clonotype has ten or more counts. The chain recombines TRBV7-2 with TRBJ2-7, with D perhaps TRBD1 (8 bases). The CDR3 covers 15 residues. Looked up from germline, CDR1 is SGHTA and CDR2 is FQGNSA. V gave up 1 base and J gave up 5 bases, with 15 bases separating them. The CDR3 loop is CASSLVWTGRDEQYF. The CDR3 coding sequence is TGTGCCAGCAGCTTAGTCTGGACAGGGAGGGACGAGCAGTACTTC. The variable domain in full, with the rest retrieved from reference TRBV7-2 and TRBJ2-7, is GAGVSQSPSNKVTEKGKDVELRCDPISGHTALYWYRQSLGQGLEFLIYFQGNSAPDKSGLPSDRFSAERTGGSVSTLTIQRTQQEDSAVYLCASSLVWTGRDEQYFGPGTRLTVT.

This clonotype showed up many times. V is TRBV24-1 and J is TRBJ2-1; a possible D gene is TRBD2 (5 bases). Germline V gene sequence: CDR1 KGHDR, CDR2 SFDVKD. The CDR3 sequence is 16 residues long. Trimming took off 3 bases at V and 4 bases at J, with 15 bases between the two ends. CDR3 protein: CATSDQRDGRYNEQFF. The CDR3 DNA follows: TGTGCCACCAGTGATCAACGGGATGGTAGGTACAATGAGCAGTTCTTC.

The chain uses TRBV5-1 and TRBJ1-1, with a weak D call TRBD1 (6 bases). Deletions cut 5 bases from V and 0 bases from J, with 14 bases between. Germline V gene lookup returns CDR1 SGHRS and CDR2 YFSETQ. The CDR3 runs to 15 residues. The CDR3 DNA reads as TGCGCCAGCAGTTTACAGGGCGATCTGAACACTGAAGCTTTCTTT. It is translated as CASSLQGDLNTEAFF.

This clonotype was counted at least ten times. The chain employs TRBV20-1 and TRBJ1-1, with TRBD1 identical over 10 bases. In germline, CDR1 is DFQATT, CDR2 SNEGSKA (reference sequence). The CDR3 runs to 16 residues. Germline trimming cut 1 base from V and 7 bases from J; bases unmatched to any gene: 12. The CDR3 sequence is CSARVTGTGVGIEAFF. The CDR3 DNA is TGCAGTGCTAGAGTAACCGGGACAGGGGTAGGCATTGAAGCTTTCTTT.

This clonotype was counted at least ten times. J is TRBJ1-2 and V is TRBV15; 9 nucleotides match TRBD1. The CDR3 is 14 residues long. V gave up 8 bases and J gave up 5 bases; unmatched junction bases: 9. Germline values: CDR1 LNHNV, CDR2 YYDKDF (reference sequence). This chain's CDR3 is CATSRQGGPYGYTF. The CDR3 nucleotides read TGTGCCACCTCGAGACAGGGGGGGCCTTATGGCTACACCTTC.

This clonotype came up many times. The V call is TRBV29-1, the J call TRBJ2-1; 10 positions match TRBD2. Unmatched junction bases numbered 4, after V lost 3 bases and J lost 8 bases. CDR3 length equals 13 residues. CDR1 is SQVTM, CDR2 ANQGSEA, per germline. CDR3 sequence (DNA): TGCAGCGTTGATAGCGGGGGGCGGGATGAGCAGTTCTTC. The encoded protein is CSVDSGGRDEQFF.

This clonotype has just a few counts. The V call is TRBV20-1, the J call TRBJ2-1; TRBD2 matches 11 bases. The CDR3 loop spans 16 amino acids. Germline V gene data show CDR1 as DFQATT and CDR2 as SNEGSKA (reference sequence). Losses at the gene ends were 2 bases for V and 4 bases for J; bases not matched to a gene: 7. DNA for the CDR3: TGCAGTGCTAGACCTCTAGCGGGGGGAAGTTACAATGAGCAGTTCTTC. It translates to CSARPLAGGSYNEQFF.

Turning to this clonotype: A much bigger clone sits one base away, suggesting this may be a read error. The rearrangement uses TRBV4-1 and TRBJ2-5; D is uncertain. The V gene's germline CDR1 is MGHRA and CDR2 YSYEKL. This CDR3 comprises 12 residues. The CDR3 is CASSQDQATQYF. DNA for the CDR3: TGCGCCAGCAGCCAGGACCAAGCGACCCAGTACTTC.

This clonotype showed up many times. DNA for the CDR3: TGTGCCAGCAGTGGACAAGTCTACGAGCAGTACTTC. Encoded protein: CASSGQVYEQYF. The chain links TRBV6-1 to TRBJ2-7; D gene uncertain. With 4 bases removed from V and 3 bases from J, the gap between germline ends came to 7 bases. There are 12 residues in the CDR3. Germline CDR1 and CDR2: MNHNS and SASEGT.

This clonotype occurred many times. J is TRBJ1-1 and V is TRBV9; D is perhaps TRBD1 (6 bases). The germline CDR1 and CDR2 sequences are SGDLS and YYNGEE. V lost 0 bases and J 5 bases, leaving 11 bases between the germline ends. The CDR3 sequence is 14 residues long. The CDR3 sequence is CASSVDRAGTEAFF. As DNA, the CDR3 is TGTGCCAGCAGCGTAGACAGGGCAGGGACTGAAGCTTTCTTT.

The V gene is TRBV25-1, the J gene TRBJ2-2; TRBD1 or TRBD2 may be the D gene (5 bases each). CDR3 length: 14 amino acids. V was shortened by 6 bases and J by 6 bases, with 14 bases between the two germline ends. Per germline, CDR1 MGHDK and CDR2 SYGVNS. CDR3 nucleotide sequence: TGTGCCAGCAGGAGGGACCCCACTCCCGGGGAGCTGTTTTTT. It translates to CASRRDPTPGELFF.

The CDR3 sequence is CASSPWRQPPDTQYF. The CDR3, as DNA: TGCGCCAGCAGTCCCTGGCGTCAGCCCCCAGATACGCAGTATTTT. This chain joins TRBV10-1 and TRBJ2-3, with D hard to call. This CDR3 has 15 amino acids. CDR1 and CDR2 from the germline V gene are WNHNN and SYGVQD (reference sequence). V was shortened by 5 bases and J by 4 bases, with 16 bases between the two germline ends.

This clonotype was seen at least ten times. The chain recombines TRBV12-3 or TRBV12-4 with TRBJ1-6; D may be TRBD1 (6 bases). CDR3 length: 14 amino acids. V was cut by 6 bases and J by 7 bases, with 13 bases left in between. The CDR3 loop is CASRGPGDNSPLHF. CDR3 nucleotide sequence: TGTGCCAGCAGAGGGCCAGGGGACAATTCACCCCTCCACTTT.

This clonotype was counted many times. V and J are TRBV6-5 and TRBJ1-2; the match to TRBD1 covers 7 bases. The ends lost 6 bases at V and 8 bases at J; junction bases unmatched: 18. CDR3 length equals 16 residues. The germline V gene has CDR1 MNHEY and CDR2 SVGAGI. CDR3 in DNA: TGTGCCAGCAGCTATGTGACAGGGACCCAAGTAGGGGGCTACACCTTC. It is translated as CASSYVTGTQVGGYTF.

This clonotype was picked up many times. The V gene is TRBV7-2, the J gene TRBJ2-7; maybe TRBD2 (6 bases). There are 14 residues in the CDR3. Looked up from germline, CDR1 is SGHTA and CDR2 is FQGNSA. V was shortened by 5 bases and J by 0 bases, with 11 bases between the two germline ends. The CDR3 DNA sequence: TGTGCCAGCAGCCGGGGACTGAACTCCTACGAGCAGTACTTC. Amino acid sequence: CASSRGLNSYEQYF.

This clonotype has a count of ten or more. This chain connects TRBV7-3 to TRBJ2-1, with D possibly matching TRBD2 (6 bases). V dropped 5 bases and J dropped 1 base, with 15 bases sitting between them. Germline assignment: CDR1 SGHTA and CDR2 FQGTGA. The CDR3 has 16 amino acids. DNA for the CDR3: TGTGCCAGCAGCAGGAGGGGCACGGATTCCTACAATGAGCAGTTCTTC. This sequence encodes CASSRRGTDSYNEQFF. Supplemented by reference TRBV7-3 and TRBJ2-1, the full variable domain reads GAGVSQTPSNKVTEKGKYVELRCDPISGHTALYWYRQSLGQGPEFLIYFQGTGAADDSGLPNDRFFAVRPEGSVSTLKIQRTERGDSAVYLCASSRRGTDSYNEQFFGPGTRLTVL.

The table lists this clonotype with many counts. This chain connects TRBV5-8 to TRBJ1-2; D is perhaps TRBD1 (6 bases). This CDR3 has 16 amino acids. V was shortened by 1 base and J by 3 bases, with 16 bases between the two germline ends. CDR1 and CDR2 (germline): SGHTS, YDEGEE. The DNA of the CDR3 is TGTGCCAGCAGCTTGCTGGGACAAGGGGTAGACTATGGCTACACCTTC. It codes for CASSLLGQGVDYGYTF.

This clonotype came up many times. The chain links TRBV20-1 to TRBJ2-7; no definite D call. The CDR3 totals 15 residues. V was trimmed by 1 base and J by 0 bases, leaving 13 bases between them. Germline CDR1 is DFQATT and CDR2 is SNEGSKA (reference sequence). The CDR3 DNA sequence: TGCAGTGCTAGAGTCGAACAGCACCTCTCCTACGAGCAGTACTTC. Its protein product is CSARVEQHLSYEQYF.

This clonotype turned up a few times. This chain joins TRBV7-6 and TRBJ2-3; no firm D call. Germline V lookup: CDR1 SGHVS, CDR2 FNYEAQ. This CDR3 spans 15 amino acids. V was trimmed by 2 bases and J by 1 base, leaving 10 bases between them. For the CDR3, the DNA is TGTGCCAGCAGCTTACGTTCCAGCGGCACAGATACGCAGTATTTT. It encodes CASSLRSSGTDTQYF.

There are many counts of this clonotype. The V call is TRBV7-3, the J call TRBJ2-1, with a weak D call TRBD1 (5 bases). The V gene's germline CDR1 is SGHTA and CDR2 FQGTGA. V was pared by 4 bases and J by 8 bases, with 9 bases between. The CDR3 has 12 residues. This chain's CDR3 is CASSSQGDEQFF. Written as DNA, the CDR3 is TGTGCCAGCAGCTCTCAGGGTGATGAGCAGTTCTTC. The full variable domain, completed using reference TRBV7-3 and TRBJ2-1, is GAGVSQTPSNKVTEKGKYVELRCDPISGHTALYWYRQSLGQGPEFLIYFQGTGAADDSGLPNDRFFAVRPEGSVSTLKIQRTERGDSAVYLCASSSQGDEQFFGPGTRLTVL.

This clonotype showed up many times. The rearrangement links TRBV18 to TRBJ2-3; 7 positions agree with TRBD1. The CDR3 is 18 residues long. J was trimmed by 0 bases and V by 3 bases; bases with no gene match: 12. Germline V gene data show CDR1 as KGHSH and CDR2 as LQKENI. The CDR3 DNA sequence: TGTGCCAGCTCACCCTTACAGAACCGACAGGGCAGCACAGATACGCAGTATTTT. It codes for CASSPLQNRQGSTDTQYF. Variable domain in full (rest from reference TRBV18 and TRBJ2-3): NAGVMQNPRHLVRRRGQEARLRCSPMKGHSHVYWYRQLPEEGLKFMVYLQKENIIDESGMPKERFSAEFPKEGPSILRIQQVVRGDSAAYFCASSPLQNRQGSTDTQYFGPGTRLTVL.